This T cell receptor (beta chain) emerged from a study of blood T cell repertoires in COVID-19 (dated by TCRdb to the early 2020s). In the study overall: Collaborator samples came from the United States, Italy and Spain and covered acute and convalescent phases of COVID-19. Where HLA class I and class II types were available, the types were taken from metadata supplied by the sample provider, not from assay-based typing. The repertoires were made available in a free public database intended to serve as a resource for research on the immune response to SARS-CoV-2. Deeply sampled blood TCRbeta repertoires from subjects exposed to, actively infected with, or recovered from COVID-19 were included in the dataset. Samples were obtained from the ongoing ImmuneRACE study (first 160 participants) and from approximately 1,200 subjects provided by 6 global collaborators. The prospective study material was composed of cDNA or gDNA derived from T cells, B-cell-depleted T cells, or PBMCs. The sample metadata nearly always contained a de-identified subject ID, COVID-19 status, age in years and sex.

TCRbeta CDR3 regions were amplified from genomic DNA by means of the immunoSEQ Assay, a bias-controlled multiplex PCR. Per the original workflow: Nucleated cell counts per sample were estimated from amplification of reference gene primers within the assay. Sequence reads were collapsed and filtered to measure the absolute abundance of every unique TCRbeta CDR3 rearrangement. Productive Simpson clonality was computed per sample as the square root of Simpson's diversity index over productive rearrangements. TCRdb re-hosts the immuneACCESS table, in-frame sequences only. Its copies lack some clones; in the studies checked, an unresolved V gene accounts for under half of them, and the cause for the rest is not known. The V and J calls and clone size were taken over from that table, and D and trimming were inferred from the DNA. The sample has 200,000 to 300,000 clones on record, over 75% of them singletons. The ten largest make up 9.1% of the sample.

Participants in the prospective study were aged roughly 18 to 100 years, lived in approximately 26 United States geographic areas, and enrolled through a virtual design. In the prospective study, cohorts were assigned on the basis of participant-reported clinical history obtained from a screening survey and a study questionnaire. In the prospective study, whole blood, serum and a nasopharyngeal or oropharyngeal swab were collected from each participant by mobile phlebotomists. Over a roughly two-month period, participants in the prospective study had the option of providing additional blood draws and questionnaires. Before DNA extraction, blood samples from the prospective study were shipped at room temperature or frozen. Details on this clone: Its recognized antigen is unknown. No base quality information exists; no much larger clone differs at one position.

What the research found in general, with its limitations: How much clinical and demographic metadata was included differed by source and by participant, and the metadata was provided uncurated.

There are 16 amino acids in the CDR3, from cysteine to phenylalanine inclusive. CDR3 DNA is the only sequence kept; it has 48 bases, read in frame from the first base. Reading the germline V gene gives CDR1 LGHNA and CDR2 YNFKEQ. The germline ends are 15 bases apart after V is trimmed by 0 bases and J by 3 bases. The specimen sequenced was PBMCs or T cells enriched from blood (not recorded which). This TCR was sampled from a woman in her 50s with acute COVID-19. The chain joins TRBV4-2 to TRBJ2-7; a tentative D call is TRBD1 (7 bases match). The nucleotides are TGTGCCAGCAGCCAAGATGGAGGGGGCTTACTCTACGAGCAGTACTTC. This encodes CASSQDGGGLLYEQYF.